This is a list of T cell receptor beta chains from one sample in a study of T cells in Graves' hyperthyroidism and ophthalmopathy. MiXCR, applied by TCRdb to the multiplex PCR reads, yields one record per CDR3 protein. The sample records hundreds of thousands of distinct CDR3 sequences, 30% to 40% being singletons. The specimen was blood. These receptors originate from a woman in her 40s with Graves' hyperthyroidism. The CDR3 runs from the conserved cysteine through the conserved F or W. Each record gives: V gene, D gene, clone size, J gene, CDR3 DNA, CDR3 protein. The D gene is left open where the match is weak. Size is omitted from some rows. Given values are once, few, many or a class for expanded clones.

TRBV7-9,.,.,TRBJ2-1,TGTGCCAGCAGCTTAGGGGGGCACGGGGCCCCCTCCTACGAGCAGTTCTTC,CASSLGGHGAPSYEQFF
TRBV20-1,.,few,TRBJ1-5,TGCAGTGCCGTTCTGGGGTACGAAGGTCAGCCCCAGCATTTT,CSAVLGYEGQPQHF
TRBV2,.,.,TRBJ1-2,TGTGCCAGTGCCCTACAGGGCCAATATGGCTACACCTTC,CASALQGQYGYTF
TRBV6-2/TRBV6-3,.,.,TRBJ1-2,TGTGCCAGCAGTTACTCCGCCGGACTGGACTATGGCTACACCTTC,CASSYSAGLDYGYTF
TRBV7-9,.,.,TRBJ1-5,TGTGCCAGCAGCCAAGAGGCGAGTCAGCCCCAGCATTTT,CASSQEASQPQHF
TRBV5-6,.,.,TRBJ1-3,TGTGCCAGCAGCTTGGAACGGCGCTCCTCTGGAAACACCATATATTTT,CASSLERRSSGNTIYF
TRBV12-3/TRBV12-4,.,many,TRBJ1-5,TGTGCCAGTAGTTATTTGGGGAATCAGCCCCAGCATTTT,CASSYLGNQPQHF
TRBV7-2,.,many,TRBJ1-5,TGTGCCAGCAGCCCCGGGCCTAGCAATCAGCCCCAGCATTTT,CASSPGPSNQPQHF
TRBV2,.,few,TRBJ2-7,TGTGCCCGCGGTGGGGAGCATAGCTCCTACGAGCAGTACTTC,CARGGEHSSYEQYF
TRBV15,.,many,TRBJ1-3,TGTGCCACCAGCAACACGGTTTACTCTGGAAACACCATATATTTT,CATSNTVYSGNTIYF
TRBV7-7,.,.,TRBJ2-7,TGTGCTAGCCGCGGGGGCCAGGGATACTACGAGCAGTACTTC,CASRGGQGYYEQYF
TRBV5-1,.,.,TRBJ2-7,TGCGCCAGCAGCCAAGATCCGGGCAAAGCCTACGAGCAGTACTTC,CASSQDPGKAYEQYF
TRBV10-3,.,.,TRBJ2-6,TGTGCCATCAGTGAACTGACTTTC,CAISELTF
TRBV29-1,.,many,TRBJ1-2,TGCAGCGTCGAAAGGGGGGACGGAGGCTACACCTTC,CSVERGDGGYTF
TRBV7-2,TRBD1,many,TRBJ1-2,TGTGCCAGCAGCTTGGGGGGACAGGGGCGAGGCTACACCTTC,CASSLGGQGRGYTF
TRBV4-1,.,.,TRBJ1-5,TGCGCCAGCAGCCAAGGGTATGGCAATCAGCCCCAGCATTTT,CASSQGYGNQPQHF
TRBV12-3/TRBV12-4,TRBD1,many,TRBJ1-5,TGTGCCAGCGGGACAGGGCCAAATCAGCCCCAGCATTTT,CASGTGPNQPQHF
TRBV10-3,TRBD1,.,TRBJ2-3,TGTGCCATCAGTGGTGGAGGAGTGACAGGGGGTGATACGCAGTATTTT,CAISGGGVTGGDTQYF
TRBV2,TRBD1,many,TRBJ1-5,TGTGCCAGCAGTGAAATCGGACAGGGCGTGGAAGGCGTGGGACAGCCCCAGCATTTT,CASSEIGQGVEGVGQPQHF
TRBV29-1,.,many,TRBJ2-7,TGCAGCGTTGAAGACCCCACCTCCTACGAGCAGTACTTC,CSVEDPTSYEQYF
TRBV10-3,TRBD1,.,TRBJ1-1,TGTGCCATAGGGACAGGGCCGAACACTGAAGCTTTCTTT,CAIGTGPNTEAFF
TRBV6-2/TRBV6-3,.,.,TRBJ1-5,TGTGCCAGCAGTTACTCGGGAAGGGGGTTTAAGCCCCAGCATTTT,CASSYSGRGFKPQHF
TRBV7-8,TRBD2,.,TRBJ2-1,TGTGCCAGCCTTCTCGGGAGGGACTACAATGAGCAGTTCTTC,CASLLGRDYNEQFF
TRBV7-9,TRBD1,few,TRBJ2-7,TGTGCCAGCAGCTCGGACAGGAACTACGAGCAGTACTTC,CASSSDRNYEQYF
TRBV24-1,.,.,TRBJ2-7,TGTGCCACCAGCTACAGGGACCATAGGGAGCAGTACTTC,CATSYRDHREQYF
TRBV7-9,TRBD1,many,TRBJ1-1,TGTGCCAGCAGCTGGTGGGGTGGGACAGGGAGCAACACTGAAGCTTTCTTT,CASSWWGGTGSNTEAFF
TRBV10-3,TRBD1,.,TRBJ1-5,TGTGCCATCAGTGTGACAGGGACGAACGGTCAGCCCCAGCATTTT,CAISVTGTNGQPQHF
TRBV7-9,.,.,TRBJ1-4,TGTGCCAGCAGCTCGACAGTAAATGAAAAACTGTTTTTT,CASSSTVNEKLFF
TRBV5-1,TRBD2,.,TRBJ2-7,TGCGCCAGCAGCCAAGATACGACTAGCGGAGGCGCCTACGAGCAGTACTTC,CASSQDTTSGGAYEQYF
TRBV29-1,.,once,TRBJ1-4,TGCAGCGCGACGAGTGTAGCCAAAAAACTGTTTTTT,CSATSVAKKLFF
TRBV2,.,many,TRBJ1-1,TGTGCCAGCAACGACTTCCGGGCCGCGATCGGGGCTTTCTTT,CASNDFRAAIGAFF
TRBV5-4,.,few,TRBJ2-2,TGTGCCAGCAGCTTGGTTTCGAAGAACACCGGGGAGCTGTTTTTT,CASSLVSKNTGELFF
TRBV25-1,.,.,TRBJ1-4,TGTGCCAGCAGCTTTCGACGGAACAGGTTCGATGAAAAACTGTTTTTT,CASSFRRNRFDEKLFF
TRBV7-2,.,many,TRBJ1-1,TGTGCCAGCAGCGACTCCAGGGACACTGAAGCTTTCTTT,CASSDSRDTEAFF
TRBV12-3/TRBV12-4,.,many,TRBJ2-6,TGTGCCAGCAGACTGGGACCCAGGAGGTCTGGGGCCAACGTCCTGACTTTC,CASRLGPRRSGANVLTF
TRBV29-1,.,many,TRBJ2-6,TGCAGCGTTGAAGGACGGGACTCTGGGGCCAACGTCCTGACTTTC,CSVEGRDSGANVLTF
TRBV6-5,.,once,TRBJ1-2,TGCGCCAGCAGTGAGTCTTTACAGAGGGGCGGCTACACCTTC,CASSESLQRGGYTF
TRBV11-3,.,many,TRBJ1-1,TGTGCCAGCAGCTCCGCAAGGGGCAGAGGCACTGAAGCTTTCTTT,CASSSARGRGTEAFF
TRBV15,.,many,TRBJ1-1,TGTGCCACCAGCAGAGATGCAGGGAACACTGAAGCTTTCTTT,CATSRDAGNTEAFF
TRBV27,.,.,TRBJ1-5,TGTGCCAGCAGTTTCCGTTACAACCAGCCCCAGCATTTT,CASSFRYNQPQHF
TRBV19,.,.,TRBJ1-1,TGTGCCAGTAGTATCTTGAGGGGGTGGACGAACACTGAAGCTTTCTTT,CASSILRGWTNTEAFF
TRBV20-1,.,few,TRBJ1-2,TGCAGTGCTAGAGTGGATCCGGGGTGGAGATATGGCTACACCTTC,CSARVDPGWRYGYTF
TRBV7-9,TRBD1,.,TRBJ1-2,TGTGCCAGCACTACAGGGGAGAGTGGCTACACCTTC,CASTTGESGYTF
TRBV6-5,.,many,TRBJ2-7,TGTGCCAGCTGTCGGACGCCAACATGGTCCGAGCAGTACTTC,CASCRTPTWSEQYF
TRBV9,.,.,TRBJ2-7,TGTGCCAGCAGTCAAGAAGGGGGATTCAACGAGCAGTACTTC,CASSQEGGFNEQYF
TRBV7-8,TRBD1,.,TRBJ1-3,TGCGCCAGCAGCCAAGACGGTACCGGGACAGGGAAAAGAAACACCATATATTTT,CASSQDGTGTGKRNTIYF
TRBV12-3/TRBV12-4,TRBD1,.,TRBJ2-7,TGTGCCAGCAGAGACACCGGGACAGCCGAGAATTACGAGCAGTACTTC,CASRDTGTAENYEQYF
TRBV19,TRBD1,many,TRBJ2-5,TGTGCCAGTAACGGCGACAGGGACGGGGAGACCCAGTACTTC,CASNGDRDGETQYF
TRBV15,TRBD1,few,TRBJ1-2,TGTGCCACCAGCGGCCAGTATGCAGGGGGCTCTAGTCGTGGCTACACCTTC,CATSGQYAGGSSRGYTF
TRBV6-1,.,.,TRBJ1-5,TGTGCCAGCACCTCTCCCAAGGCGAAGGGAAGGTACAATCAGCCCCAGCATTTT,CASTSPKAKGRYNQPQHF
TRBV24-1,.,many,TRBJ1-5,TGTGCCACCAGTGATTTGCAGGGACCGAGCAATCAGCCCCAGCATTTT,CATSDLQGPSNQPQHF